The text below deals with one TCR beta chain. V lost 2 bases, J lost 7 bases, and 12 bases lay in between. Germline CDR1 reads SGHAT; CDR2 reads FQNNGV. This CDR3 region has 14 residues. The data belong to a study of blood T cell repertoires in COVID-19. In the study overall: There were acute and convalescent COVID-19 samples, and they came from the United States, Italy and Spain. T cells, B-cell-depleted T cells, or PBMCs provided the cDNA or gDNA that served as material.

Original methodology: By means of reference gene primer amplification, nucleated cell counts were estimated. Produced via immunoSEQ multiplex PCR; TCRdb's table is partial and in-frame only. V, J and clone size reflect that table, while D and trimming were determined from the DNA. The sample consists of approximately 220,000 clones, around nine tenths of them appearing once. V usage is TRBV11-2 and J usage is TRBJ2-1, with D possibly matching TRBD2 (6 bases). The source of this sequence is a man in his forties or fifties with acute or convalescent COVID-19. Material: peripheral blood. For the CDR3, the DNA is TGTGCCAGCAGCTTATCTCGGGGGAATAATGAGCAGTTCTTC. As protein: CASSLSRGNNEQFF.